This TCR beta chain was recovered during a study of cytomegalovirus exposure and HLA in healthy donors (TCRdb year 2017). For the wider study: An earlier analysis of approximately 600 of the donors reported about 250 Gb of sequence data and 100 million to 140 million unique TCR beta sequences from roughly 180 million T cells. A later analysis re-examined previously published TCR beta repertoires from more than 600 donors and added high-resolution HLA genotyping to investigate patterns of TCR occurrence. Of the roughly 420 genotyped donors, 75% to 85% were placed in the genetic ancestry cluster associated with self-reported Caucasian donors. In the later analysis, no new phenotypic data were used to find candidate immune exposures; instead, reliance was placed on TCR beta sequences and their occurrence across donors. All discovery cohort repertoires had been generated using a single sequencing platform. The number of typed donors differed by locus: about 620-640 for A, B, C, DRB1 and DQB1; 522 for DQA1; around 580 for DPA1; and some 470 for DPB1. A handful of DR-DQ haplotypes were handled as single units for association and clustering because linkage in the cohort was strong. HLA typing covered class I and class II loci at four-digit resolution. An earlier analysis of approximately 500 of the donors applied high-throughput TCR beta sequencing to assess whether each TCR beta V gene segment acted as functional or pseudogenic. A separate validation cohort of over 95 different subjects was used in addition to the 666-subject first cohort. Genome-wide SNP genotypes for about three fifths of the roughly 670 donors were used in a later genetic analysis, which treated that subset as a discovery cohort. The aim of the study was to test whether cataloging public T cell receptors could identify signatures of past pathogen exposure. High-throughput TCR immunosequencing, statistical association of individual TCRs with disease status, and machine learning were combined to predict cytomegalovirus infection status. On average, over 200,000 unique TCR beta nucleotide sequences were sequenced per donor among about 400 genotyped donors of the cohort, with 15% to 20% of those sequences being non-productive. The study profiled the T cell repertoires of fewer than 850 subjects by immunosequencing and related them to cytomegalovirus serostatus. An early release covering roughly 600 HLA-typed donors comprised 250 to 350 gigabases of sequencing data and some 79 million unique TCR sequences. Donor age, sex, ethnicity and CMV serostatus were compiled alongside the repertoire data.

Of note for this clone: This receptor's antigen is unknown. Base qualities are missing; no much larger clone stands one base away.

The cohort was made up of 500 to 800 healthy bone marrow donors. At the time of sampling, every cohort member was nominally healthy, though immune exposures that went unrecorded were likely present. The donor tested CMV seropositive, placing the donor among the approximately 310 seropositive members of the cohort. A peripheral blood sample was provided by each donor, and peripheral blood mononuclear cells were used for TCR beta sequencing. The Qiagen DNeasy Blood Extraction Kit was used to extract genomic DNA from the blood cell samples. The full study reports these points: Broadly in line with IMGT annotations, most TCR beta V segments showed up in productive rearrangements about 87% or about 30% of the time in an earlier analysis of several hundred of the donors. In a later genetic analysis, a missense DCLRE1C variant was associated with V-gene and J-gene trimming of TCR beta chains, and the association was replicated in an independent cohort. While some public TCRs were present in many individuals, most TCR sequences turned up only very rarely across donors. This cohort had only TCR beta chains sequenced, and the lack of alpha or paired-chain data limited which features could be detected. Because HLA typing was unavailable for some donors at each locus, only the typed subset was used in association tests. In a later analysis, most CMV-associated TCR beta chains were found to appear HLA-restricted, with HLA associations seemingly driven largely by CMV exposure. According to a later analysis, TCR association rates differed among HLA loci, with DRB1 alleles showing the most associated TCRs and HLA-C alleles showing the fewest. According to a later analysis, parvovirus B19, influenza, CMV and Epstein-Barr virus appeared linked to several top co-occurrence clusters. In a later analysis, HLA-associated TCR beta chains showed more clonal expansion and lower generation probabilities than non-associated chains that were equally common. Linkage disequilibrium might explain the correlated functional status among segregating V segments, but an unknown experimental factor could not be ruled out. In a later genetic analysis, fewer N-insertions in productive TCRs were reported among donors in an Asian-associated ancestry cluster than the approximately 710-donor mean. When HLA alleles, especially DR and DQ, strongly co-occurred, attributing TCR associations to individual alleles was difficult. A further reported finding was that TCR beta sequences accurately predicted the HLA-A and HLA-B alleles for most subjects in the first cohort. The classifier was reported to diagnose cytomegalovirus status with high specificity and sensitivity in both the original cohort and the validation cohort. Immune exposure information for the cohort was limited to CMV serostatus. The authors suggested that the approach could potentially be extended to other disease states and immunological phenotypes. The study listed 164 TCR beta chains as associated with cytomegalovirus. In vitro tests confirmed that a few of the cytomegalovirus-associated TCR beta chains recognize cytomegalovirus antigens. The presence/absence analyses assumed that sequencing depth was roughly uniform across donors, and that assumption may not be true. The 87-base-pair reads could not distinguish some IMGT-functional V segments, including TRBV6-2 and TRBV6-3, so those segments were excluded. A cluster of highly shared sequence variants was judged likely to be a technical artifact of the sequencing pipeline. Because counts were too low, seventeen rarely observed V segments, including chromosome 9 orphons, were left out of the earlier analysis of 500 to 650 of the donors. Specific HLA alleles were associated with 15,000 to 20,000 TCR beta sequences at a false discovery rate of 0.05 in a later analysis.

Receptors were amplified or captured by the immunoSEQ multiplex PCR assay. The multiplex PCR relied on a mix of 60 forward primers for TCR Vbeta segments and 13 reverse primers for TCR Jbeta segments. A multiplex PCR assay on genomic DNA amplified the CDR3 region of rearranged TCR beta genes. The Illumina HiSeq System was used to sequence the amplified TCR beta libraries as 87-base-pair reads. In the original analysis: Across the 600 to 700 repertoires, a later analysis counted roughly 84 million unique TCR beta chains, roughly 11 million of which were shared by at least two donors. A nearest-neighbor algorithm error-corrected the raw reads and collapsed the reads into unique sequences, merging closely related sequences to remove PCR and sequencing errors. To assign V, D and J gene segments, CDR3 sequences were aligned to IMGT reference sequences. For a sequence to be retained, at least a six-nucleotide match to both a V gene segment and a J gene segment was required. A rearrangement was called productive if the CDR3 had no stop codons and remained in frame with V and J, and every other rearrangement was called non-productive. Following IMGT convention, CDR3 was defined as the stretch from the second conserved V-encoded cysteine to the conserved J-encoded phenylalanine. Sequences without an unambiguous match to a single V gene segment were excluded from the earlier analysis of 587 of the donors. In an earlier analysis of approximately 550 of the donors, V segments were called functional above 56.7% productive rearrangements and were called segregating when the between-donor standard deviation exceeded 5%. A statistical classification framework was built for diagnosing cytomegalovirus status from the catalog of TCR beta chain sequences. In a later analysis, V and J genes were assigned by comparing TCR nucleotide sequences against IMGT/GENE-DB human TR gene sequences. In a later analysis, CDR3 sequences and most-parsimonious VDJ recombination scenarios were assigned using the TCRdist pipeline. In a later analysis, every TCR beta chain was defined by the combination of its CDR3 amino acid sequence and its V-gene family, and reads without a unique V-gene family were dropped. To address suspected cross-contamination and a sequencing artifact, a later analysis removed a few hundred highly shared, low-generation-probability nucleotide sequences. In a later analysis, a clonal expansion index for each public chain was calculated from normalized within-repertoire ranks of inferred template counts. A later analysis computed generation probabilities with a VDJ recombination model fitted to out-of-frame rearrangements, and checked the results against IGoR. In a later analysis, hypergeometric tests were used to score TCR-TCR, TCR-HLA and TCR-CMV co-occurrence, with a repertoire-size bias correction applied to TCR pairs. To estimate false discovery rates, a later analysis permuted the HLA or CMV assignments 20 times. In a later analysis, co-occurring TCRs were grouped using DBSCAN, and TCRdist sequence similarity was added for clustering within HLA-allele-positive subsets. Repertoires with fewer than 30,000 or more than 120,000 public chains, plus five repertoires with anomalous nucleotide sharing, were excluded from co-occurrence clustering. TCRdb's version of the immuneACCESS table is confined to in-frame rearrangements and falls short of the full clone set. An unresolved V gene accounts for under half of the shortfall where checked; the remainder is of unknown origin. The DNA gave D and trimming, while V, J and clone size come from that table. This sample gives more than 90,000 clones in total; about 76% of them show up just once. The ten largest clones take up roughly 4% of the sample.

CDR1 and CDR2, per the germline V gene, are SGHRS and YFSETQ. The CDR3 runs 14 residues from the cysteine to the phenylalanine. The DNA shown is the 42-base CDR3, in frame from base 1. A distance of 12 bases separates the germline ends of V and J, which lose 0 bases and 6 bases respectively. The sample consisted of PBMCs. The sequence links TRBV5-1 to TRBJ1-1, and possibly TRBD1, on 5 matching bases. This clonotype was sampled from a woman between 65 and 79 years old in good health and CMV-seropositive. CDR3 reads: CASSLDGGRAEAFF. Read as DNA, the sequence is TGCGCCAGCAGCTTGGATGGGGGGAGAGCTGAAGCTTTCTTT.